What follows are 23 T cell receptor beta chains derived from one specimen sequenced in a study of tumor and adjacent non-tumor tissue in lung cancer. No cell sorting was done before RNA was extracted from the tissue. Distant lung tissue was collected more than 3 cm away from the tumor edge. A modified ARM-PCR protocol with three rounds of nested PCR amplified TCRbeta. TCRdb called the multiplex PCR reads again in MiXCR, with one record for every CDR3 protein. The sample has around 99,000 distinct CDR3 sequences, roughly two thirds seen once; the top ten hold around a fifth. The sample consisted of distant non-tumor lung tissue. These receptors were collected from a man aged 60 to 75 with non-small cell lung cancer.

As regards this clonotype: Being one base from a much bigger clone, this may be a read error. This chain joins TRBV20-1 and TRBJ2-3; no reliable D call. There are 14 residues in the CDR3. V was pared by 6 bases and J by 0 bases, with 13 bases between. Germline CDR1 reads DFQATT; CDR2 reads SNEGSKA (reference sequence). DNA of the CDR3: TGCAGTGCCCAGGAGCCCACTAGCACAGATACGCAGTATTTT. Residues: CSAQEPTSTDTQYF.

This clonotype was observed a few times. A read error is possible here, since a much larger clone lies one base away. J is TRBJ2-3 and V is TRBV10-3, with D possibly matching TRBD1 (7 bases). This CDR3 region has 14 residues. The V end was cut by 0 bases, the J end by 7 bases, with 11 bases between. Germline loops: CDR1 ENHRY, CDR2 SYGVKD. In DNA, the CDR3 is TGTGCCATCAGTGAGTCGGAGGGGGCGAATACGCAGTATTTT. Residues: CAISESEGANTQYF.

The chain is built from TRBV6-1 and TRBJ1-4; perhaps TRBD1 as D (5 bases). This CDR3 contains 15 residues. Trimming took 7 bases from V and 8 from J, leaving 20 bases between them. Germline loops: CDR1 MNHNS, CDR2 SASEGT. CDR3 in DNA: TGTGCCAGCATAGGGGCCGGGGCAGCGCCCGAAAAACTGTTTTTT. As protein: CASIGAGAAPEKLFF.

This clonotype was seen once. The rearrangement links TRBV11-1 to TRBJ2-1; either TRBD1 or TRBD2 may fit D (5 bases each). In germline, CDR1 is SGHAT, CDR2 FQDESV (reference sequence). CDR3 length equals 13 residues. CDR3 amino acids: CPISLVGVHEQFF. The CDR3 region has the DNA TGTCCCATCAGCTTAGTGGGGGTTCATGAGCAGTTCTTC.

Note on this clonotype: Possible read error: a much larger clone is one base away. The V call is TRBV21-1, the J call TRBJ1-1; the table's D call TRBD1 went unverified against the DNA. TRBV21-1 corresponds to a pseudogene. The CDR3 covers 20 residues. This CDR3 is CAGSKDGSGQGGMMNTEAFF. CDR3 DNA: TGTGCCGGCAGCAAAGATGGGTCGGGACAGGGTGGGATGATGAACACTGAAGCTTTCTTT.

Points on this clonotype: Possible read error: a much larger clone is one base away. It is likely a read error, because the conserved phenylalanine at the end of the CDR3 is missing. CDR3 region: CSARELGNEQFI. The CDR3 DNA reads TGCAGTGCCCGAGAGTTGGGTAATGAGCAGTTCATC. The gene calls are TRBV20-1 and TRBJ2-1; D call uncertain. This CDR3 contains 12 residues. Trimming pared 6 bases from V and 7 bases from J, leaving 13 bases between. Germline V gene lookup returns CDR1 DFQATT and CDR2 SNEGSKA (reference sequence).

As to this clonotype: At one end the junction does not follow the germline gene, possibly because of a read error. The chain has TRBV11-1 and TRBJ2-1, with TRBD2 matching over 9 bases. The CDR3 sequence is 16 residues long. CDR1 is SGHAT, CDR2 FQDESV, per germline (reference sequence). The CDR3 DNA follows: TGTGCAAGCAGTCGAACTAGCGGGCAATCCTACAATAAGCAGTTCTTC. Translating gives CASSRTSGQSYNKQFF.

This clonotype has just a few counts. The chain carries TRBV11-1 and TRBJ2-3, with D perhaps assigned TRBD1 or TRBD2 (8 bases each). This CDR3 region has 16 residues. CDR1 is SGHAT and CDR2 is FQDESV in the germline V gene (reference sequence). The V gene lost 1 base and the J gene lost 1 base, with 12 bases spanning the gap. The CDR3 protein is CASSLVAGQGTDTQYF. The CDR3 bases are TGTGCCAGCAGCTTAGTAGCGGGACAGGGCACAGATACGCAGTATTTT. Supplemented by reference TRBV11-1 and TRBJ2-3, the full variable domain reads EAEVAQSPRYKITEKSQAVAFWCDPISGHATLYWYRQILGQGPELLVQFQDESVVDDSQLPKDRFSAERLKGVDSTLKIQPAELGDSAMYLCASSLVAGQGTDTQYFGPGTRLTVL.

Points on this clonotype: The junction departs from the called germline gene at one end, perhaps through a read error. The chain has TRBV29-1 and TRBJ1-1; D might be TRBD1 (6 bases). The germline V gene encodes CDR1 SQVTM and CDR2 ANQGSEA. The CDR3 loop spans 12 amino acids. The CDR3 region has the DNA TGCAGCGCAGCCCGTACAGGGATTTTACAAACCTTT. It translates to CSAARTGILQTF.

This clonotype was recorded only once. The rearrangement joins TRBV4-2 to TRBJ2-1; TRBD2 agrees at 14 bases. Trimming cost V 4 bases and J 13 bases; bases outside gene matches: 15. CDR1 is LGHNA, CDR2 YNFKEQ, per germline. The CDR3 covers 17 residues. CDR3 sequence reads: CASSLDLGTSGRREQFF. CDR3 DNA: TGTGCCAGCAGCCTAGATCTGGGGACTAGCGGGAGACGTGAACAGTTCTTC.

This clonotype was detected only a few times. This may be a read error, as it is one base from a much larger clone. This chain connects TRBV12-3 or TRBV12-4 to TRBJ2-6; a possible D gene is TRBD2 (5 bases). V was trimmed by 7 bases and J by 6 bases, leaving 13 bases between them. The CDR3 runs to 14 residues. The CDR3 region has the DNA TGTGCCAGCACCGGGGAGTTTGTGGCCAACGTCCTGACTTTC. Its translation is CASTGEFVANVLTF.

The V gene is TRBV11-2, the J gene TRBJ2-1; D possibly corresponds to TRBD2 (5 bases). CDR1 is SGHAT, CDR2 FQNNGV, per germline. The CDR3 extends over 17 amino acids. V shed 10 bases and J shed 10 bases, with 32 bases lying between them. The CDR3 spells CAISLVGELSYRGEQFF. CDR3 in DNA: TGTGCCATCAGTTTAGTGGGTGAACTGTCTTACCGAGGGGAGCAGTTCTTC.

A word on this clonotype: This is likely a read error, given that the CDR3 carries no conserved phenylalanine or tryptophan at its end. This chain uses TRBV6-2 or TRBV6-3 with TRBJ2-5; 7 bases fit TRBD1. The CDR3 is made up of 18 amino acids. Germline V gene data show CDR1 as MNHEY and CDR2 as SVGEGT. Germline trimming cut 2 bases from V and 5 bases from J; bases unmatched to any gene: 17. CDR3 residues: CASSYTPTNRQGSETQYL. Here the CDR3 DNA reads TGTGCCAGCAGTTACACACCCACCAATCGACAGGGCTCCGAGACCCAGTACTTA.

This clonotype was detected once. The chain recombines TRBV6-6 with TRBJ2-1, with TRBD1 identical over 7 bases. The CDR3 has 14 residues. The V segment lost 11 bases and the J segment 7 bases; nucleotides outside the gene matches: 14. Germline CDR1 is MNHNY and CDR2 is SVGAGI (reference sequence). CDR3 DNA sequence: TGTGCCTGCTCCTTAAGGGACAGACATAATGAGCAGTTCTTC. This gives the protein CACSLRDRHNEQFF.

This clonotype was seen ten or more times. The rearrangement uses TRBV6-5 and TRBJ2-2, with 9 nucleotides matching TRBD2. Germline CDR1 is MNHEY and CDR2 is SVGAGI. The CDR3 has 19 residues. V shed 0 bases, J shed 0 bases, and the junction held 8 bases outside the gene matches. CDR3 DNA: TGTGCCAGCAGTTACTCGTCGCTAGCGGGGACCCCGAACACCGGGGAGCTGTTTTTT. It is translated as CASSYSSLAGTPNTGELFF.

There are many counts of this clonotype. V usage is TRBV13 and J usage is TRBJ2-7, with D uncertain. This CDR3 spans 14 amino acids. Germline loops: CDR1 PRHDT, CDR2 FYEKMQ (reference sequence). V lost 4 bases and J 2 bases, leaving 12 bases between the germline ends. CDR3 nucleotides: TGTGCCAGCAGCTCTTTTGGGCCAGCCTACGAGCAGTACTTC. Translation: CASSSFGPAYEQYF.

This clonotype has at least ten counts. The rearrangement joins TRBV5-6 to TRBJ1-1; D uncertain. This CDR3 is 12 amino acids long. Trimming stripped 4 bases from V and 3 bases from J, with 7 bases between. CDR1 SGHDT and CDR2 YYEEEE come from the germline V gene. The CDR3 DNA follows: TGTGCCAGCAGCCTTTGGGACACTGAAGCTTTCTTT. Amino acid sequence: CASSLWDTEAFF.

Details on this clonotype: A read error may explain this, as a much larger clone is one base away. The chain is built from TRBV20-1 and TRBJ2-1; 14 bases line up with TRBD2. This CDR3 is built from 15 residues. The germline V gene has CDR1 DFQATT and CDR2 SNEGSKA (reference sequence). The CDR3 DNA reads as TGCAATGCCCTCCCGACTAGCGGGGGGGGTGGTGAGCAGTTCTTC. Residues: CNALPTSGGGGEQFF.

A remark on this clonotype: A much larger clone differs from this one at a single base, so this may be a read error. The rearrangement links TRBV2 to TRBJ1-5, with D tentatively TRBD1 (5 bases). Trimming stripped 6 bases from V and 3 bases from J, with 21 bases between. Looked up from germline, CDR1 is SNHLY and CDR2 is FYNNEI. The CDR3 runs to 17 residues. The chain's CDR3 is CASRKNAGAGTNQPQHF. The CDR3 region has the DNA TGTGCCAGCAGGAAAAACGCCGGGGCAGGCACCAATCAGCCCCAGCATTTT.

The CDR3: CASNSGASEMGNEQFF. The CDR3 bases are TGTGCCAGCAATTCAGGGGCTAGCGAGATGGGCAATGAGCAGTTCTTC. The chain employs TRBV7-9 and TRBJ2-1; either TRBD1 or TRBD2 may supply D (6 bases each). CDR1 and CDR2 (germline): SEHNR, FQNEAQ (reference sequence). The length of the CDR3 is 16 residues. Deletions cut 7 bases from V and 6 bases from J, with 22 bases between. Complete variable domain (other parts from reference TRBV7-9 and TRBJ2-1): DTGVSQNPRHKITKRGQNVTFRCDPISEHNRLYWYRQTLGQGPEFLTYFQNEAQLEKSRLLSDRFSAERPKGSFSTLEIQRTEQGDSAMYLCASNSGASEMGNEQFFGPGTRLTVL.

This clonotype came up many times. The CDR3: CASSLADNEQFF. CDR3 DNA: TGTGCCAGCAGCTTGGCCGACAATGAGCAGTTCTTC. This chain connects TRBV5-6 to TRBJ2-1, with D hard to call. V lost 0 bases to trimming and J lost 5 bases, with 3 bases between them. CDR1 and CDR2 from the germline V gene are SGHDT and YYEEEE. The CDR3 has 12 amino acids.

In regard to this clonotype: Mismatch with germline at one junction end may stem from a read error. This chain links TRBV6-2 or TRBV6-3 with TRBJ1-5; 7 bases fit TRBD1. The CDR3 length is 15 residues. Germline loops: CDR1 MNHEY, CDR2 SVGEGT. The chain's CDR3 is CASSTPTGQVQPQHF. The CDR3 DNA is TGTGCCAGCAGTACCCCGACAGGGCAGGTTCAGCCCCAGCATTTC.

Worth noting for this clonotype: A read error may explain this, as a much larger clone is one base away. The chain joins TRBV20-1 to TRBJ2-1, with 11 bases matching TRBD2. This CDR3 has 16 amino acids. V was pared by 2 bases and J by 9 bases, with 12 bases of the junction left unmatched. Germline V gene sequence: CDR1 DFQATT, CDR2 SNEGSKA (reference sequence). Here the CDR3 reads CSARLITSGRGAEQFF. In nucleotides, the CDR3 is TGCAGTGCTAGACTAATTACTAGCGGGAGAGGAGCTGAGCAGTTCTTC.